The 26 T cell receptor beta chains presented below share a single source sample, sequenced in a study of CD8 T cells in Susac syndrome. Reverse transcription of roughly 0.5 to 1 ug RNA used random hexamers. TCRdb called the immunoSEQ multiplex PCR reads again in MiXCR, with one record for every CDR3 protein. The sample lists about 300,000 distinct CDR3 sequences, 85% occurring once. The material sequenced was CD8+ T cells from PBMCs. The receptors come from a human donor with multiple sclerosis.

This sequence joins TRBV7-2 and TRBJ2-7, with D unclear. V was cut by 2 bases and J by 5 bases, with 10 bases left in between. CDR1 is SGHTA and CDR2 is FQGNSA in the germline V gene. The CDR3 is 13 amino acids. The CDR3 here is CASSLLPNHEQYF. In nucleotides, the CDR3 is TGTGCCAGCAGCTTACTACCCAACCACGAGCAGTACTTC.

This clonotype was detected once. The chain is built from TRBV28 and TRBJ1-3; D unclear. Between the trimmed V and J ends, which lost 7 bases and 0 bases, there was a span of 16 bases. The length of the CDR3 is 16 residues. Germline assignment: CDR1 MDHEN and CDR2 SYDVKM. CDR3 protein: CASNPRLGLSGNTIYF. The CDR3 DNA reads as TGTGCCAGCAACCCCCGGCTCGGGCTCTCTGGAAACACCATATATTTT.

This rearrangement joins TRBV6-1 to TRBJ1-5, with D maybe TRBD1 (6 bases). The CDR3 is 14 amino acids. With 7 bases removed from V and 9 bases from J, the gap between germline ends came to 19 bases. The V gene's germline CDR1 is MNHNS and CDR2 SASEGT. The CDR3 sequence is CASTRTVALWPQHF. The CDR3 nucleotides are TGTGCCAGCACCCGGACAGTCGCCCTTTGGCCCCAGCATTTT.

The CDR3 loop reads CSAPRTSPGVGHEQYF. CDR3 DNA sequence: TGCAGTGCTCCTCGGACTAGCCCTGGGGTAGGCCACGAGCAGTACTTC. The V gene is TRBV20-1, the J gene TRBJ2-7; 8 bases are shared with TRBD2. This CDR3 has 16 amino acids. Losses at the gene ends were 5 bases for V and 5 bases for J; bases not matched to a gene: 17. The germline CDR1 and CDR2 sequences are DFQATT and SNEGSKA (reference sequence).

The chain is built from TRBV19 and TRBJ2-1; 11 bases line up with TRBD2. The length of the CDR3 is 15 residues. Germline V lookup: CDR1 LNHDA, CDR2 SQIVND (reference sequence). V lost 3 bases to trimming and J lost 4 bases; unmatched junction nucleotides: 2. The CDR3 sequence: CASSIGTSGYNEQFF. The CDR3 coding sequence is TGTGCCAGTAGTATCGGGACTAGCGGTTACAATGAGCAGTTCTTC.

The CDR3 bases are TGTGCCAGCAGCTATAACAGGGACACTGAAGCTTTCTTT. Protein product: CASSYNRDTEAFF. The chain has TRBV7-9 and TRBJ1-1; tentative D call: TRBD1 (6 bases). Germline lookup yields CDR1 SEHNR and CDR2 FQNEAQ (reference sequence). The CDR3 covers 13 residues. The ends were cut back, 4 bases at V and 3 bases at J, with 9 bases in the middle. The whole variable domain, filled in from reference TRBV7-9 and TRBJ1-1, reads DTGVSQNPRHKITKRGQNVTFRCDPISEHNRLYWYRQTLGQGPEFLTYFQNEAQLEKSRLLSDRFSAERPKGSFSTLEIQRTEQGDSAMYLCASSYNRDTEAFFGQGTRLTVV.

The table lists this clonotype with a count of one. CDR3 protein: CASSIDLGQYTGELFF. The CDR3 DNA is TGTGCCAGTAGTATAGATCTGGGACAGTACACCGGGGAGCTGTTTTTT. The chain couples TRBV19 to TRBJ2-2; 7 nucleotides match TRBD1. V shed 0 bases, J shed 3 bases, and the junction held 4 bases outside the gene matches. Germline V gives CDR1 LNHDA, CDR2 SQIVND (reference sequence). The CDR3 length is 16 residues.

The chain is built from TRBV19 and TRBJ1-2; D unresolved. There are 15 residues in the CDR3. Trimming stripped 0 bases from V and 5 bases from J, with 13 bases between. In germline, CDR1 is LNHDA, CDR2 SQIVND (reference sequence). This chain's CDR3 is CASSIDWMNLYGYTF. For the CDR3, the DNA is TGTGCCAGTAGTATAGATTGGATGAACCTATATGGCTACACCTTC.

The chain recombines TRBV10-3 with TRBJ2-1, with D possibly TRBD2 on 6 matching bases. This CDR3 contains 15 residues. V dropped 6 bases and J dropped 0 bases, with 12 bases sitting between them. Germline V CDR1 and CDR2: ENHRY, SYGVKD. CDR3 sequence: CAIRRDGSSYNEQFF. The CDR3, as DNA: TGTGCCATCAGGCGGGACGGAAGCTCCTACAATGAGCAGTTCTTC.

This clonotype showed up just a few times. The rearrangement links TRBV3-1 to TRBJ1-1; D remains unclear. This CDR3 has 15 residues. In germline, CDR1 is LGHDT, CDR2 YNNKEL (reference sequence). Trimming left V 4 bases short and J 1 base short, with 13 bases between. As DNA, the CDR3 is TGTGCCAGCAGCCCCGATGGGGTCAGGAACACTGAAGCTTTCTTT. Amino acids: CASSPDGVRNTEAFF.

The chain joins TRBV12-3 or TRBV12-4 to TRBJ2-5; TRBD1 agrees at 7 bases. V shed 6 bases, J shed 5 bases, and the junction held 9 bases outside the gene matches. CDR3 length: 14 residues. The CDR3 region has the DNA TGTGCCAGCAGACCCCCGACAGGGTCGGAGACCCAGTACTTC. Translation gives CASRPPTGSETQYF.

The chain has TRBV6-2 or TRBV6-3 and TRBJ1-1; tentative D call: TRBD1 (5 bases). The V and J ends lost 2 bases and 3 bases respectively, with 19 bases between them. The CDR3 runs to 17 residues. Germline V gene sequence: CDR1 MNHEY, CDR2 SVGEGT. CDR3 DNA sequence: TGTGCCAGCAGTTACGAGGAGGCCGGGGCAGCGGACACTGAAGCTTTCTTT. Protein: CASSYEEAGAADTEAFF.

There are a few counts of this clonotype. This rearrangement joins TRBV7-9 to TRBJ2-5, with D possibly being TRBD1 (7 bases). Per the germline V gene, CDR1 is SEHNR and CDR2 is FQNEAQ (reference sequence). The CDR3 consists of 16 residues. Trimming took 4 bases from V and 4 from J, leaving 19 bases between them. The CDR3 coding sequence is TGTGCCAGCAGCTCTCAGGGGGGAGAGGGAGGAGAGACCCAGTACTTC. Its protein product is CASSSQGGEGGETQYF.

The chain is built from TRBV11-2 and TRBJ2-3, with 11 bases lining up with TRBD2. V lost 5 bases and J lost 0; bases outside the gene matches: 16. The CDR3 contains 20 residues. CDR1 SGHAT and CDR2 FQNNGV come from the germline V gene. The CDR3 DNA is TGTGCCAGCAGCCTCTTGAAGGGACTAGCGGAAGTAACTAGCACAGATACGCAGTATTTT. Translating it yields CASSLLKGLAEVTSTDTQYF.

The chain uses TRBV6-2 or TRBV6-3 and TRBJ2-1; D is unresolved. Per the germline V gene, CDR1 is MNHEY and CDR2 is SVGEGT. The V and J ends lost 0 bases and 8 bases respectively, with 8 bases between them. This CDR3 has 13 residues. The CDR3 spells CASSYSPIHEQFF. The CDR3 DNA is TGTGCCAGCAGTTACTCGCCTATCCATGAGCAGTTCTTC.

This chain joins TRBV30 and TRBJ2-1; 11 nucleotides match TRBD2. The germline V gene has CDR1 GTSNPN and CDR2 SVGIG (reference sequence). V lost 3 bases, J lost 3 bases, and 13 bases stayed unmatched. The CDR3 consists of 18 residues. The CDR3 region has the DNA TGTGCCTGGAGCGAAACTAGCGGGAGAACGATCATCTACAATGAGCAGTTCTTC. Amino acid sequence: CAWSETSGRTIIYNEQFF.

The J gene is TRBJ2-7, the V gene TRBV10-3; 10 bases agree with TRBD1. CDR3 length: 14 residues. The ends lost 3 bases at V and 3 bases at J; junction bases unmatched: 2. In germline, CDR1 is ENHRY, CDR2 SYGVKD. The CDR3: CAISERTGGYEQYF. CDR3 nucleotide sequence: TGTGCCATCAGTGAAAGGACAGGGGGCTACGAGCAGTACTTC.

The rearrangement joins TRBV4-3 to TRBJ1-4, with D maybe TRBD1 (6 bases). The V gene's germline CDR1 is LGHNA and CDR2 YSLEER. Trimming shortened V by 0 bases and J by 8 bases, and 25 bases separated the two germline ends. The CDR3 extends over 19 amino acids. CDR3 bases: TGCGCCAGCAGCCAAGAATGGGGATATGCAGGGGCCGGCGAAGAAAAACTGTTTTTT. Amino acid sequence: CASSQEWGYAGAGEEKLFF.

CDR3 region: CSVAPGDYNEQFF. The CDR3 DNA follows: TGCAGCGTTGCACCCGGGGACTACAATGAGCAGTTCTTC. The rearrangement links TRBV29-1 to TRBJ2-1; possible D gene TRBD2, 5 bases. Germline lookup yields CDR1 SQVTM and CDR2 ANQGSEA. CDR3 length: 13 amino acids. Trimming took 4 bases from V and 3 from J, leaving 10 bases between them.

The chain employs TRBV5-1 and TRBJ2-2; perhaps TRBD2 as D (5 bases). The V gene lost 4 bases and the J gene lost 3 bases, with 13 bases spanning the gap. Germline V lookup: CDR1 SGHRS, CDR2 YFSETQ. The CDR3 is 15 residues long. CDR3 in amino acids: CASSKAEDHTGELFF. As DNA, the CDR3 is TGCGCCAGCAGCAAAGCGGAAGACCACACCGGGGAGCTGTTTTTT.

In DNA, the CDR3 is TGTGCCAGCAGCTTAGGGGGGGACAGGGCCTATGGCTACACCTTC. Protein: CASSLGGDRAYGYTF. The chain recombines TRBV7-9 with TRBJ1-2, with 9 bases aligning to TRBD1. J was trimmed by 4 bases and V by 1 base; bases with no gene match: 4. This CDR3 is built from 15 residues. Looked up from germline, CDR1 is SEHNR and CDR2 is FQNEAQ (reference sequence).

This chain connects TRBV25-1 to TRBJ2-2, with no clear D. Germline CDR1 and CDR2: MGHDK and SYGVNS. The V and J ends lost 8 bases and 4 bases respectively, with 23 bases between them. This CDR3 has 17 amino acids. The CDR3 DNA sequence: TGTGCCAGCGGACCTAAAGAGACACCCTGGAGCACCGGGGAGCTGTTTTTT. Protein product: CASGPKETPWSTGELFF.

CDR3 amino acids: CASSKQGTHNEQFF. In DNA form, the CDR3 reads TGTGCCAGCAGTAAACAGGGGACCCACAATGAGCAGTTCTTC. The chain uses TRBV27 and TRBJ2-1, with 7 positions matching TRBD1. Trimming at V came to 5 bases and at J to 5 bases, leaving 6 bases not matched to a gene. Germline V gene lookup returns CDR1 MNHEY and CDR2 SMNVEV (reference sequence). This CDR3 has 14 residues.

The gene calls are TRBV6-2 or TRBV6-3 and TRBJ2-3; 9 nucleotides align to TRBD2. The CDR3 is 16 residues long. V gave up 5 bases and J gave up 6 bases; unmatched junction bases: 12. CDR1 MNHEY and CDR2 SVGEGT come from the germline V gene. CDR3 protein: CASSDVWREGPDTQYF. As DNA, the CDR3 is TGTGCCAGCAGTGACGTCTGGCGGGAGGGTCCTGATACGCAGTATTTT.

The genes are TRBV30 and TRBJ1-1; D not certain. V shed 5 bases and J shed 0 bases, with 10 bases lying between them. The germline V gene has CDR1 GTSNPN and CDR2 SVGIG (reference sequence). The CDR3 consists of 13 residues. CDR3 DNA sequence: TGTGCCTGGGAGGACGGTTTGAACACTGAAGCTTTCTTT. Protein: CAWEDGLNTEAFF.

The chain carries TRBV4-1 and TRBJ2-7; 12 bases are a match to TRBD2. Germline trimming cut 4 bases from V and 6 bases from J; bases unmatched to any gene: 16. This CDR3 has 18 amino acids. CDR1 and CDR2 from the germline V gene are MGHRA and YSYEKL. CDR3 nucleotide sequence: TGCGCCAGCAGCCCGTCTCTGACTAGCGGGAGAGTCGGCGGCGAGCAGTACTTC. It specifies CASSPSLTSGRVGGEQYF.